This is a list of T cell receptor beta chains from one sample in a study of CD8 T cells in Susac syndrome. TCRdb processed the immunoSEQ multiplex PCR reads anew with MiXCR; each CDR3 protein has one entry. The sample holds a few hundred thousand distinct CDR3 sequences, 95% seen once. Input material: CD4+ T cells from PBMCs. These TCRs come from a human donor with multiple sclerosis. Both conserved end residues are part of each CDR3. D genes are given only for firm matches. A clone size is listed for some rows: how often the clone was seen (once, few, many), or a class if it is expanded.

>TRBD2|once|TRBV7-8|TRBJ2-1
CASSLDRGDGQFF
TGTGCCAGCAGCTTAGATCGGGGGGATGGGCAGTTCTTC
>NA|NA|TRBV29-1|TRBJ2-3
CSVEGLAAGASTDTQYF
TGCAGCGTTGAGGGCCTTGCGGCCGGGGCTAGCACAGATACGCAGTATTTT
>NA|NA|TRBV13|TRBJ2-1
CASSTSPGLSGTPNEQFF
TGTGCCAGCAGCACAAGCCCGGGTTTGAGCGGAACCCCCAATGAGCAGTTCTTC
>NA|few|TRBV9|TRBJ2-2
CASSLVGDTGELFF
TGTGCCAGCAGCTTAGTTGGGGACACCGGGGAGCTGTTTTTT
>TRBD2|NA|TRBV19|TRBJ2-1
CASRLAGPYNEQFF
TGTGCCAGCAGACTAGCGGGACCCTACAATGAGCAGTTCTTC
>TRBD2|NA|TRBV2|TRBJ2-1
CASTRGLAAYNEQFF
TGTGCCAGCACCCGGGGACTAGCGGCTTACAATGAGCAGTTCTTC
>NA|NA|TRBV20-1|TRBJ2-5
CSARSASVGETQYF
TGCAGTGCTAGATCGGCTAGCGTAGGGGAGACCCAGTACTTC
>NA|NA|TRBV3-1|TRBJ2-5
CASSQGKRGWGETQYF
TGTGCCAGCAGCCAAGGAAAACGGGGATGGGGAGAGACCCAGTACTTC
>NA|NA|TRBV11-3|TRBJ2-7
CASSSGDYEQYF
TGTGCCAGCAGCTCAGGGGACTACGAGCAGTACTTC
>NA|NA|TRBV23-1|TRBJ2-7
CASSQSRGTEQYF
TGCGCCAGCAGTCAATCCCGGGGAACCGAGCAGTACTTC
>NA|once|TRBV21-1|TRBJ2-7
CASGTSTRLEQYF
TGTGCCAGTGGCACTAGCACGAGGCTCGAGCAGTACTTC
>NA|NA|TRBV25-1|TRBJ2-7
CASSEGLYEQYF
TGTGCCAGCAGTGAAGGCCTCTACGAGCAGTACTTC
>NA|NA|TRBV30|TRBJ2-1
CAWSKGSGPHNEQFF
TGTGCCTGGAGTAAGGGTAGCGGACCTCACAATGAGCAGTTCTTC
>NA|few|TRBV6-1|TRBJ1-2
CASRAPGSYGYTF
TGTGCCAGCAGGGCGCCGGGAAGTTATGGCTACACCTTC
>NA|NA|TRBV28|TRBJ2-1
CASRLEPIAPEQFF
TGTGCCAGCAGATTAGAGCCTATCGCCCCTGAGCAGTTCTTC
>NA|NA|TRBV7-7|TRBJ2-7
CASSENGANEQYF
TGTGCTAGCAGTGAGAATGGTGCCAACGAGCAGTACTTC
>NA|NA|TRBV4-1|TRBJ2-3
CASSHPQRGLADTQYF
TGCGCCAGCAGCCACCCTCAAAGGGGCCTCGCAGATACGCAGTATTTT
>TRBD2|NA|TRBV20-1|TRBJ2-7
CSALNSGAAYEQYF
TGCAGTGCTCTCAATAGCGGGGCCGCCTACGAGCAGTACTTC
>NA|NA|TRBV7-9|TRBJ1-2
CASSFHVGGYGYTF
TGTGCCAGCAGCTTTCACGTAGGGGGCTATGGCTACACCTTC
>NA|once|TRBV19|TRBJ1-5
CASSKRAGVGQPQHF
TGTGCCAGTAGTAAACGGGCGGGGGTCGGACAGCCCCAGCATTTT
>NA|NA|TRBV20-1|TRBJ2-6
CSAAEPSGANVLTF
TGCAGTGCAGCGGAACCCTCTGGGGCCAACGTCCTGACTTTC
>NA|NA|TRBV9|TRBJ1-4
CASSSPGEANEKLFF
TGTGCCAGCAGCTCCCCGGGGGAAGCTAATGAAAAACTGTTTTTT
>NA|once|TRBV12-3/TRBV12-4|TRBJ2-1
CASSLSGGQGYNEQFF
TGTGCCAGCAGTTTGTCCGGGGGACAAGGCTACAATGAGCAGTTCTTC
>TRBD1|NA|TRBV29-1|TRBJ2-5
CSHIKIGTAQETQYF
TGCAGTCACATAAAGATTGGGACAGCCCAAGAGACCCAGTACTTC
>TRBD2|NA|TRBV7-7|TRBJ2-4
CASSPGISGRLAKNIQYF
TGTGCTAGCAGCCCCGGGATTAGCGGGAGATTGGCCAAAAACATTCAGTACTTC
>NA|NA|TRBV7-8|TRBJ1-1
CASSLAASGVGTEAFF
TGTGCCAGCAGCTTAGCTGCGTCCGGGGTTGGCACTGAAGCTTTCTTT
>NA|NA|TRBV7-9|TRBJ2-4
CASSRAKNIQYF
TGTGCCAGCAGTCGAGCCAAAAACATTCAGTACTTC
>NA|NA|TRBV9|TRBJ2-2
CASSVVAGPTGELFF
TGTGCCAGCAGCGTAGTGGCGGGGCCGACCGGGGAGCTGTTTTTT
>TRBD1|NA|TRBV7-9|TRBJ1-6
CASSSGGLDFAPLHF
TGTGCCAGCAGCTCAGGGGGGTTAGATTTTGCACCCCTCCACTTT